This T cell receptor beta chain was recovered during a study of cytomegalovirus exposure and HLA in healthy donors. Study as a whole: Later, an analysis reported that the 100 to 150 validation repertoires had used the same platform as the roughly 660 first-cohort repertoires.

Notes on the study in general: According to a later analysis, TCR clusters from the first cohort tended to co-occur in the 120 or so validation repertoires. There were about 160 TCR beta chains listed as cytomegalovirus-associated.

Notes on this clone: Antigen specificity is unknown.

The assay was immunoSEQ multiplex PCR, and TCRdb's table has in-frame clones only and misses some. Among approximately 81,000 clones listed, 93% were seen once. The sequenced sample was PBMCs. The TCR was taken from a man aged 18-30 years in good health and CMV-seronegative.

This chain's CDR3 is CASGLPPFLQANEQFF. CDR3 coding DNA: TGTGCTAGTGGTTTGCCCCCCTTCTTACAGGCCAATGAGCAGTTCTTC. The genes are TRBV12-5 and TRBJ2-1, with D maybe TRBD1 (5 bases). V lost 2 bases and J lost 6, with 17 bases in between. The CDR3 spans 16 residues. Looked up from germline, CDR1 is LGHNT and CDR2 is FRNRAP.